Below are 13 T cell receptor beta chains sequenced from a single sample in a study of T cell changes during pregnancy in multiple sclerosis. This table comes from immunoSEQ multiplex PCR, and its TCRdb copy is limited to in-frame clones, with some not included. The sample shows about 20,000 clones, about 89% of them seen only once. The sample here was CD4+ T cells from peripheral blood mononuclear cells, taken after pregnancy. The receptors come from a female donor in good health, enrolled as a control in a pregnancy study.

The chain links TRBV18 to TRBJ1-3; tentatively, D is TRBD1 (5 bases). This CDR3 is 17 amino acids long. Deletions cut 2 bases from V and 0 bases from J, with 14 bases between. Germline lookup yields CDR1 KGHSH and CDR2 LQKENI. The CDR3 nucleotides are TGTGCCAGCTCACCATGGGGGACTCCTGCCTCTGGAAACACCATATATTTT. This gives the protein CASSPWGTPASGNTIYF.

The chain is built from TRBV30 and TRBJ1-2; perhaps TRBD1 as D (6 bases). Trimming removed 3 bases at V and 2 bases at J, with 19 bases between. The CDR3 length is 16 residues. The germline CDR1 and CDR2 sequences are GTSNPN and SVGIG (reference sequence). The DNA of the CDR3 is TGTGCCTGGAGGGTAGATTGGGGGCTGATGAACTATGGCTACACCTTC. Amino acids: CAWRVDWGLMNYGYTF. Full variable domain (remainder filled in from reference TRBV30 and TRBJ1-2): SQTIHQWPATLVQPVGSPLSLECTVEGTSNPNLYWYRQAAGRGLQLLFYSVGIGQISSEVPQNLSASRPQDRQFILSSKKLLLSDSGFYLCAWRVDWGLMNYGYTFGSGTRLTVV.

The chain uses TRBV5-5 and TRBJ1-2, with 9 bases that match TRBD1. The CDR3 has 14 amino acids. Germline assignment: CDR1 SGHKS and CDR2 YYEKEE (reference sequence). The V segment lost 2 bases and the J segment 4 bases; nucleotides outside the gene matches: 3. Here the CDR3 reads CASSFGTGRYGYTF. The CDR3 DNA is TGTGCCAGCAGCTTCGGGACAGGGCGCTATGGCTACACCTTC.

This clone came up once. CDR3 region: CASSLVGFRVATSGYTF. CDR3 bases: TGCGCCAGCAGCTTGGTTGGGTTCCGAGTAGCTACGAGTGGCTACACCTTC. The chain joins TRBV5-1 to TRBJ1-2; no definite D call. The CDR3 length is 17 residues. The V gene's germline CDR1 is SGHRS and CDR2 YFSETQ. V lost 0 bases and J lost 7, with 22 bases in between.

The genes are TRBV28 and TRBJ2-1, with 8 positions matching TRBD2. CDR1 MDHEN and CDR2 SYDVKM come from the germline V gene. CDR3 size: 15 residues. With 2 bases clipped from V and 15 bases from J, the junction kept 15 bases outside the gene matches. The CDR3 DNA reads TGTGCCAGCAGTTTACTCACCCTCACTAGCGGTGGCTGGTTCTTC. Translated: CASSLLTLTSGGWFF.

The rearrangement joins TRBV5-6 to TRBJ1-6; 7 bases match TRBD1. The length of the CDR3 is 13 residues. V lost 2 bases, J lost 10 bases, and 3 bases stayed unmatched. Germline V gives CDR1 SGHDT, CDR2 YYEEEE. The chain's CDR3 is CASSFDRASPLHF. The CDR3 nucleotides are TGTGCCAGCAGCTTCGACAGGGCGTCACCCCTCCACTTT.

The gene calls are TRBV15 and TRBJ2-1, with D perhaps TRBD2 (7 bases). V was trimmed by 2 bases and J by 13 bases, leaving 18 bases between them. Germline assignment: CDR1 LNHNV and CDR2 YYDKDF (reference sequence). The CDR3 consists of 14 residues. The CDR3 region has the DNA TGTGCCACCAGCAGACCAGAGGGGGGGCCTCGTCAGTTCTTC. Translation: CATSRPEGGPRQFF.

This clone has more than one count but fewer than ten. The rearrangement links TRBV28 to TRBJ2-5, with TRBD1 identical over 8 bases. The CDR3 extends over 14 amino acids. Germline V gives CDR1 MDHEN, CDR2 SYDVKM. The CDR3: CGAAGGAGQETQYF. As DNA, the CDR3 is TGTGGGGCGGCAGGGGGCGCGGGCCAAGAGACCCAGTACTTC.

The rearrangement uses TRBV9 and TRBJ2-3; perhaps TRBD2 as D (7 bases). The germline CDR1 and CDR2 sequences are SGDLS and YYNGEE. The CDR3 spans 15 residues. With 2 bases removed from V and 4 bases from J, the gap between germline ends came to 14 bases. For the CDR3, the DNA is TGTGCCAGCAGCGTCACGGGGGGCAGCCCAGATACGCAGTATTTT. Protein product: CASSVTGGSPDTQYF.

The V call is TRBV19, the J call TRBJ1-1; 7 positions match TRBD1. This CDR3 comprises 14 residues. V shed 1 base, J shed 1 base, and the junction held 0 bases outside the gene matches. Germline CDR1 and CDR2: LNHDA and SQIVND (reference sequence). The CDR3 sequence: CASSIGDRNTEAFF. The DNA for the CDR3 is TGTGCCAGTAGTATAGGGGACAGGAACACTGAAGCTTTCTTT.

The CDR3 bases are TGTGCCAGCAGCTTAGCGCGGGTTATTACCCAGAATAATTCACCCCTCCACTTT. The encoded protein is CASSLARVITQNNSPLHF. The chain links TRBV7-8 to TRBJ1-6; D not resolved. V lost 0 bases and J 5 bases, leaving 17 bases between the germline ends. The CDR3 is 18 residues long. Germline V gene data show CDR1 as SGHVS and CDR2 as FQNEAQ.

The chain combines TRBV11-2 with TRBJ2-1; no definite D call. Germline V gene sequence: CDR1 SGHAT, CDR2 FQNNGV. Trimming took off 1 base at V and 1 base at J, with 5 bases between the two ends. The CDR3 length is 14 residues. CDR3 region: CASSLAPSYNEQFF. CDR3 nucleotide sequence: TGTGCCAGCAGCTTAGCCCCGTCCTACAATGAGCAGTTCTTC. Full variable domain (remainder filled in from reference TRBV11-2 and TRBJ2-1): EAGVAQSPRYKIIEKRQSVAFWCNPISGHATLYWYQQILGQGPKLLIQFQNNGVVDDSQLPKDRFSAERLKGVDSTLKIQPAKLEDSAVYLCASSLAPSYNEQFFGPGTRLTVL.

The chain links TRBV10-3 to TRBJ2-5; 14 bases fit TRBD2. CDR3 length: 15 residues. CDR1 and CDR2 from the germline V gene are ENHRY and SYGVKD. With 8 bases clipped from V and 5 bases from J, the junction kept 7 bases outside the gene matches. The CDR3 loop reads CAIGTSGGPGETQYF. CDR3 DNA sequence: TGTGCCATCGGGACTAGCGGGGGCCCAGGGGAGACCCAGTACTTC.